This entry concerns a single T cell receptor beta chain. The antigen is unknown. This sample is part of a study of shared clonotypes between healthy human individuals. The table came from immunoSEQ multiplex PCR; TCRdb's copy has only in-frame clones and leaves some out. The sample has about half a million clones, roughly 78% seen once. J gave up 4 bases and V 3 bases, and 8 bases lay outside the gene matches. Germline V gene data show CDR1 as KGHSH and CDR2 as LQKENI. This CDR3 is built from 17 residues. Study conclusions and caveats: Blood alone was sampled, and tissue repertoires likely differ.

The source of this sequence is a woman in her thirties or forties in good health. Some clones in this sample may be carry-over from other donors' samples. This chain joins TRBV18 and TRBJ2-6, with 8 bases aligning to TRBD1. Sequenced material: PBMCs. CDR3 in amino acids: CASSPDRVVTGANVLTF. Here the CDR3 DNA reads TGTGCCAGCTCACCGGACAGGGTCGTGACGGGGGCCAACGTCCTGACTTTC. The entire variable domain, with the rest obtained from reference TRBV18 and TRBJ2-6, is as follows: NAGVMQNPRHLVRRRGQEARLRCSPMKGHSHVYWYRQLPEEGLKFMVYLQKENIIDESGMPKERFSAEFPKEGPSILRIQQVVRGDSAAYFCASSPDRVVTGANVLTFGAGSRLTVL.